The 9 T cell receptor beta chains in this list originate from one sample, sequenced in a study of T cells in Graves' hyperthyroidism and ophthalmopathy. It was RNA transcripts that yielded the amplified TCR beta CDR3 regions. The HTBI set primed first-round TCR CDR3 RT-PCR. TCRdb recomputed calls from the multiplex PCR reads with MiXCR, one row per CDR3 protein. The table has 300,000 to 450,000 distinct CDR3 sequences, under 15% seen once. The sample taken for sequencing was blood. Receptors originate from a woman in her 30s with Graves' hyperthyroidism.

The J gene is TRBJ1-1, the V gene TRBV24-1; TRBD1 is a possible D gene (5 bases). The CDR3 length is 13 residues. Trimming took off 5 bases at V and 2 bases at J, with 8 bases between the two ends. Per germline, CDR1 KGHDR and CDR2 SFDVKD. The DNA of the CDR3 is TGTGCCACCAGTGGCCAGGGCAACACTGAAGCTTTCTTT. This sequence encodes CATSGQGNTEAFF.

This clonotype came up many times. The chain joins TRBV3-1 to TRBJ1-2; unclear D gene. Germline loops: CDR1 LGHDT, CDR2 YNNKEL (reference sequence). V was cut by 0 bases and J by 4 bases, with 12 bases left in between. The CDR3 contains 15 residues. The CDR3 DNA sequence: TGTGCCAGCAGCCAAGATAGCGGATACGCCTATGGCTACACCTTC. The encoded protein is CASSQDSGYAYGYTF.

This chain connects TRBV5-1 to TRBJ2-5; D unresolved. The CDR3 loop spans 13 amino acids. CDR1 is SGHRS and CDR2 is YFSETQ in the germline V gene. The V gene lost 4 bases and the J gene lost 5 bases, with 12 bases spanning the gap. The DNA of the CDR3 is TGCGCCAGCAGCCAAAGTGGGATGGAGACCCAGTACTTC. Translation gives CASSQSGMETQYF.

The sample holds a few counts of this clonotype. The rearrangement joins TRBV2 to TRBJ1-4; D is perhaps TRBD1 (6 bases). Germline lookup yields CDR1 SNHLY and CDR2 FYNNEI. V was clipped by 6 bases and J by 7 bases, with 9 bases between them. This CDR3 has 12 residues. The CDR3 DNA sequence: TGTGCCAGCAGCGAGGGGGGTGAAAAACTGTTTTTT. It is translated as CASSEGGEKLFF. The full variable domain, completed using reference TRBV2 and TRBJ1-4, is EPEVTQTPSHQVTQMGQEVILRCVPISNHLYFYWYRQILGQKVEFLVSFYNNEISEKSEIFDDQFSVERPDGSNFTLKIRSTKLEDSAMYFCASSEGGEKLFFGSGTQLSVL.

This clonotype showed up just a few times. The chain recombines TRBV24-1 with TRBJ2-1; D is ambiguous. V was cut by 6 bases and J by 9 bases, with 14 bases left in between. The CDR3 has 13 residues. Looked up from germline, CDR1 is KGHDR and CDR2 is SFDVKD. The CDR3 DNA reads TGTGCCACCAGTCTGGGGAAGTTAGGTGAGCAGTTCTTC. Translating gives CATSLGKLGEQFF.

This clonotype was picked up a small number of times. V is TRBV15 and J is TRBJ2-5; D possibly matches TRBD1 or TRBD2 (5 bases each). The length of the CDR3 is 15 residues. Per germline, CDR1 LNHNV and CDR2 YYDKDF (reference sequence). Trimming stripped 0 bases from V and 4 bases from J, with 12 bases between. CDR3 nucleotides: TGTGCCACCAGCAGAGATAGAGGGGATGGAGAGACCCAGTACTTC. Residues: CATSRDRGDGETQYF.

This chain joins TRBV29-1 and TRBJ1-5; 7 bases are a match to TRBD1. The junction had 9 bases not matched to a gene; V was cut back by 6 bases and J by 4 bases. In germline, CDR1 is SQVTM, CDR2 ANQGSEA. This CDR3 has 14 amino acids. The CDR3 region has the DNA TGCAGCGTCACAAGCGGGACAGATAATCAGCCCCAGCATTTT. Translating gives CSVTSGTDNQPQHF.

At least ten counts were recorded for this clonotype. V usage is TRBV30 and J usage is TRBJ2-7; D is uncertain. Germline V gives CDR1 GTSNPN, CDR2 SVGIG (reference sequence). The CDR3 sequence is 13 residues long. Deletions cut 1 base from V and 3 bases from J, with 10 bases between. Here the CDR3 reads CAWSEGGVYEQYF. The CDR3 coding sequence is TGTGCCTGGAGTGAGGGTGGAGTCTACGAGCAGTACTTC.

Worth noting for this clonotype: A read error is possible here, since a much larger clone lies one base away. V usage is TRBV6-5 and J usage is TRBJ2-1; 9 positions agree with TRBD2. Per the germline V gene, CDR1 is MNHEY and CDR2 is SVGAGI. The CDR3 covers 15 residues. V lost 0 bases, J lost 5 bases, and 2 bases stayed unmatched. The CDR3 protein is CASSYSSGSNNEQFF. CDR3 DNA sequence: TGTGCCAGCAGTTACTCTAGCGGGAGCAACAATGAGCAGTTCTTC.